Each of the 31 T cell receptor beta chains below was sequenced from the same sample in a study of T cell repertoires in cytomegalovirus infection. Each CDR3 protein gets one entry after TCRdb re-called the reads with MiXCR. Of 680,000 or so distinct CDR3 sequences in the sample, 35% were seen once. Sequences were obtained from PBMCs. All receptors come from a human donor in good health (CMV status not recorded). Some clones in this sample may be carry-over from other donors' samples.

V gene TRBV10-3 combines with J gene TRBJ1-5; D remains ambiguous. The CDR3 is 15 amino acids. In germline, CDR1 is ENHRY, CDR2 SYGVKD. V was trimmed by 6 bases and J by 4 bases, leaving 16 bases between them. For the CDR3, the DNA is TGTGCCATCAGGAACAGTGAGGCCATTAATCAGCCCCAGCATTTT. Translation gives CAIRNSEAINQPQHF.

This clonotype was seen ten or more times. The V and J genes are TRBV28 and TRBJ1-5, with D unclear. V was shortened by 5 bases and J by 3 bases, with 17 bases between the two germline ends. The CDR3 totals 16 residues. CDR1 is MDHEN and CDR2 is SYDVKM in the germline V gene. The CDR3 is CASSLPGPSYNQPQHF. The CDR3 nucleotides are TGTGCCAGCAGTCTACCGGGCCCTTCTTACAATCAGCCCCAGCATTTT.

As for this clonotype: The CDR3 ends on some other residue instead of the conserved phenylalanine or tryptophan, so this is likely a read error. The chain joins TRBV7-2 to TRBJ1-5; D not certain. Trimming stripped 5 bases from V and 6 bases from J, with 11 bases between. Germline values: CDR1 SGHTA, CDR2 FQGNSA. This CDR3 has 13 residues. The DNA of the CDR3 is TGTGCCAGCAGCACTATTAGGTTTCAGCCCCAGCATTGT. This sequence encodes CASSTIRFQPQHC.

This clonotype was seen ten or more times. J is TRBJ2-1 and V is TRBV7-2; 8 bases align to TRBD1. Per the germline V gene, CDR1 is SGHTA and CDR2 is FQGNSA. The trim removed 5 bases at V and 12 bases at J, leaving 3 bases unmatched. The CDR3 covers 11 residues. CDR3 in DNA: TGTGCCAGCAGCGCACAGGGGGGGCAGTTCTTC. Its protein is CASSAQGGQFF.

V gene TRBV9 combines with J gene TRBJ2-2; 8 positions agree with TRBD2. J lost 2 bases, V lost 4 bases, and 7 bases had no gene match. The CDR3 contains 16 residues. Germline values: CDR1 SGDLS, CDR2 YYNGEE. CDR3 residues: CASSIPGLGNTGELFF. As DNA, the CDR3 is TGTGCCAGCAGCATTCCGGGACTAGGAAACACCGGGGAGCTGTTTTTT.

This clonotype was seen only once. A read error is possible here, since a much larger clone lies one base away. The rearrangement links TRBV7-2 to TRBJ1-1; maybe TRBD1 (6 bases). This CDR3 has 16 residues. The V end lost 10 bases, the J end lost 11 bases, and 32 bases lay between the germline ends. Per the germline V gene, CDR1 is SGHTA and CDR2 is FQGNSA. The CDR3 sequence: CANRSSGRAGGAGAFF. CDR3 nucleotides: TGTGCCAACAGATCCAGCGGGCGTGCGGGGGGCGCCGGGGCTTTCTTT.

The CDR3 loop reads CASSLSGGKFAGELFF. The CDR3 DNA is TGTGCCAGCAGCCTTAGCGGAGGGAAGTTCGCCGGGGAGCTGTTTTTT. This chain joins TRBV11-2 and TRBJ2-2; possibly TRBD2 for D (6 bases). CDR3 size: 16 residues. Germline lookup yields CDR1 SGHAT and CDR2 FQNNGV. The V end was cut by 5 bases, the J end by 6 bases, with 19 bases between.

This clonotype was found a few times. This chain connects TRBV25-1 to TRBJ2-3; 10 bases agree with TRBD2. Trimming at V came to 8 bases and at J to 0 bases, leaving 5 bases not matched to a gene. The germline gives CDR1 MGHDK, CDR2 SYGVNS. The CDR3 is 15 residues long. CDR3 DNA sequence: TGTGCCAGCGACGAGACTAGCGGGAGCACAGATACGCAGTATTTT. Amino acids: CASDETSGSTDTQYF.

This clonotype was counted a few times. This chain connects TRBV12-3 or TRBV12-4 to TRBJ1-1; D not resolved. V lost 4 bases and J lost 2, with 11 bases in between. The CDR3 has 14 residues. CDR3 coding DNA: TGTGCCAGCAGTTCATTTTGGGGAAACACTGAAGCTTTCTTT. Translating gives CASSSFWGNTEAFF.

Regarding this clonotype: This may be a read error, as it is one base from a much larger clone. The chain employs TRBV7-8 and TRBJ1-1, with D possibly TRBD1 on 6 matching bases. The ends were cut back, 5 bases at V and 6 bases at J, with 16 bases in the middle. The germline CDR1 and CDR2 sequences are SGHVS and FQNEAQ. The CDR3 has 14 amino acids. The CDR3 spells CASSRAQGGAEAFF. The CDR3 DNA reads as TGTGCCAGCAGCCGAGCACAGGGAGGCGCTGAAGCTTTCTTT.

The chain employs TRBV7-9 and TRBJ2-1; a weak D match, TRBD2 (5 bases). Trimming took off 11 bases at V and 8 bases at J, with 16 bases between the two ends. Germline CDR1 SEHNR, CDR2 FQNEAQ (reference sequence). CDR3 length: 12 amino acids. The CDR3 coding sequence is TGTGCCGGTTCCGGGAAAGGCCATGAGCAGTTCTTC. Protein: CAGSGKGHEQFF.

The chain joins TRBV5-1 to TRBJ2-7, with a possible D match to TRBD1 (6 bases). Germline assignment: CDR1 SGHRS and CDR2 YFSETQ. The CDR3 is 13 amino acids. Trimming cost V 4 bases and J 3 bases, with 11 bases left between them. CDR3 sequence (DNA): TGCGCCAGCAGCGGACAGAGGGACTACGAGCAGTACTTC. It codes for CASSGQRDYEQYF.

In this sample, this clonotype turned up once. The V call is TRBV6-1, the J call TRBJ1-1; TRBD1 agrees at 8 bases. CDR1 is MNHNS, CDR2 SASEGT, per germline. J lost 2 bases, V lost 6 bases, and 11 bases had no gene match. The CDR3 has 16 amino acids. CDR3 nucleotide sequence: TGTGCCAGCAGCGCGTTCCGGACAGGGCCAAACACTGAAGCTTTCTTT. This sequence encodes CASSAFRTGPNTEAFF.

As regards this clonotype: Since the CDR3 does not end with the conserved phenylalanine or tryptophan, this likely comes from a read error. The V and J genes are TRBV19 and TRBJ1-2; TRBD1 matches 9 bases. The CDR3 extends over 14 amino acids. Per germline, CDR1 LNHDA and CDR2 SQIVND (reference sequence). V lost 6 bases to trimming and J lost 7 bases; unmatched junction nucleotides: 9. CDR3 loop: CASRRTGGEIGYTL. Here the CDR3 DNA reads TGTGCCAGTAGGAGAACAGGGGGCGAGATTGGCTACACCTTA.

Here the CDR3 reads CASSLVGTGGSGNTLYF. The DNA of the CDR3 is TGTGCCAGCAGCTTAGTTGGGACAGGGGGCTCTGGAAACACCCTCTATTTT. The genes are TRBV7-2 and TRBJ1-3; TRBD1 matches at 12 bases. J lost 16 bases, V lost 1 base, and 17 bases had no gene match. Germline loops: CDR1 SGHTA, CDR2 FQGNSA. The CDR3 runs to 17 residues.

The chain has TRBV12-3 or TRBV12-4 and TRBJ2-6, with TRBD1 matching over 10 bases. V shed 3 bases, J shed 1 base, and the junction held 6 bases outside the gene matches. This CDR3 is built from 18 residues. The CDR3 here is CASSFRRDRGSGANVLTF. CDR3 DNA: TGTGCCAGCAGTTTTCGGCGGGACAGGGGTTCTGGGGCCAACGTCCTGACTTTC.

The chain's CDR3 is CASSLAQEFASYEQYF. The CDR3 bases are TGTGCCAGCAGCTTAGCCCAGGAGTTTGCCTCCTACGAGCAGTACTTC. The chain links TRBV7-9 to TRBJ2-7; D gene unclear. The ends were cut back, 0 bases at V and 0 bases at J, with 12 bases in the middle. Germline lookup yields CDR1 SEHNR and CDR2 FQNEAQ (reference sequence). The CDR3 has 16 residues.

The V call is TRBV12-3 or TRBV12-4, the J call TRBJ2-3; 12 bases map to TRBD2. The CDR3 extends over 16 amino acids. Trimming cost V 6 bases and J 6 bases; bases outside gene matches: 10. The CDR3 DNA reads TGTGCCAGCAGCCGTCGGACTAGCGGGAATTCCGATACGCAGTATTTT. Protein: CASSRRTSGNSDTQYF.

The CDR3 bases are TGCGCCAGCAGCTTGGCCGCTACAGGCCCAGGGACTGAAGCTTTCTTT. Its protein product is CASSLAATGPGTEAFF. The gene calls are TRBV5-1 and TRBJ1-1; possibly TRBD1 for D (5 bases). V was pared by 0 bases and J by 5 bases, with 17 bases between. The CDR3 has 16 residues. Germline CDR1 is SGHRS and CDR2 is YFSETQ.

This chain connects TRBV28 to TRBJ2-2; 8 nucleotides line up with TRBD1. The germline V gene has CDR1 MDHEN and CDR2 SYDVKM. This CDR3 comprises 16 residues. V lost 5 bases to trimming and J lost 6 bases; unmatched junction nucleotides: 11. The CDR3 spells CASSPQGVGLAGELFF. The DNA for the CDR3 is TGTGCCAGCAGTCCACAGGGGGTAGGGTTGGCCGGGGAGCTGTTTTTT.

The gene calls are TRBV15 and TRBJ2-7; 7 positions match TRBD1. V lost 1 base, J lost 4 bases, and 10 bases stayed unmatched. The V gene's germline CDR1 is LNHNV and CDR2 YYDKDF (reference sequence). CDR3 length: 16 amino acids. CDR3 amino acids: CATSRARGQGSYEQYF. The CDR3 DNA sequence: TGTGCCACCAGCAGAGCAAGGGGGCAGGGGAGTTACGAGCAGTACTTC.

The J gene is TRBJ1-5, the V gene TRBV10-3, with 10 bases fitting TRBD1. From germline, CDR1 is ENHRY and CDR2 SYGVKD. V dropped 6 bases and J dropped 4; count of bases not matched to a gene: 6. This CDR3 region has 15 residues. The CDR3 region is CAISWTGGANQPQHF. CDR3 bases: TGTGCCATCAGCTGGACAGGGGGGGCAAATCAGCCCCAGCATTTT.

This clonotype was recorded a few times. The gene calls are TRBV24-1 and TRBJ1-1; TRBD1 agrees at 7 bases. Germline CDR1 is KGHDR and CDR2 is SFDVKD. Trimming removed 9 bases from V and 4 bases from J; junction bases left unmatched: 4. The CDR3 extends over 12 amino acids. In DNA, the CDR3 is TGTGCCACCGCCCGGGACAGCACTGAAGCTTTCTTT. It codes for CATARDSTEAFF.

Comments on this clonotype: This CDR3 is missing its conserved last phenylalanine or tryptophan, likely due to a read error. Because the CDR3's place on the DNA is in doubt, the DNA is left out and the CDR3 is given as listed by TCRdb. The genes are TRBV12-3 or TRBV12-4 and TRBJ2-7; the table's D call, TRBD1, was not checked against the DNA. Ends included, the CDR3 has 13 residues. CDR3 in amino acids: CANSLGQTDEHYL.

This clonotype has more than one count but fewer than ten. The V call is TRBV4-1, the J call TRBJ1-5; 7 bases map to TRBD1. Germline CDR1 reads MGHRA; CDR2 reads YSYEKL. The V segment lost 3 bases and the J segment 5 bases; nucleotides outside the gene matches: 4. The length of the CDR3 is 14 residues. The CDR3 sequence: CASSHDRVDQPQHF. CDR3 nucleotides: TGCGCCAGCAGCCACGACAGGGTAGATCAGCCCCAGCATTTT.

This clonotype has just a few counts. J is TRBJ2-1 and V is TRBV6-8, with unresolved D. V lost 7 bases to trimming and J lost 0 bases, with 7 bases between them. The germline CDR1 and CDR2 sequences are MNHGY and SAAAGT. This CDR3 is 13 amino acids long. For the CDR3, the DNA is TGTGCCAGCAAGGCCAGCTCCTACAATGAGCAGTTCTTC. Its protein product is CASKASSYNEQFF.

The CDR3 protein is CASSLAWAENTEAFF. CDR3 sequence (DNA): TGTGCCAGCAGCTTAGCTTGGGCGGAGAACACTGAAGCTTTCTTT. The gene calls are TRBV7-2 and TRBJ1-1; no clear D. This CDR3 has 15 residues. V lost 0 bases and J lost 1, with 9 bases in between. Germline-derived CDR1 and CDR2 are SGHTA and FQGNSA. The full variable domain, its missing parts supplied by reference TRBV7-2 and TRBJ1-1, is GAGVSQSPSNKVTEKGKDVELRCDPISGHTALYWYRQSLGQGLEFLIYFQGNSAPDKSGLPSDRFSAERTGGSVSTLTIQRTQQEDSAVYLCASSLAWAENTEAFFGQGTRLTVV.

This clonotype was counted a few times. J is TRBJ2-1 and V is TRBV6-1, with 8 bases fitting TRBD1. V lost 6 bases, J lost 5 bases, and 9 bases stayed unmatched. CDR1 and CDR2 (germline): MNHNS, SASEGT. This CDR3 region has 15 residues. The CDR3 region is CASRFRQGIHNEQFF. As DNA, the CDR3 is TGTGCCAGCAGATTTCGACAGGGGATCCACAATGAGCAGTTCTTC.

This clonotype was observed a handful of times. This CDR3 is CATKGASTDTQYF. In nucleotides, the CDR3 is TGTGCCACTAAGGGGGCTAGCACAGATACGCAGTATTTT. The V gene is TRBV24-1, the J gene TRBJ2-3; 7 nucleotides align to TRBD1. V shed 10 bases, J shed 0 bases, and the junction held 3 bases outside the gene matches. CDR3 length: 13 amino acids. Germline V CDR1 and CDR2: KGHDR, SFDVKD.

J is TRBJ2-4 and V is TRBV7-2, with D perhaps given as TRBD1 or TRBD2 (5 bases each). Per germline, CDR1 SGHTA and CDR2 FQGNSA. The CDR3 spans 14 residues. The ends were cut back, 3 bases at V and 6 bases at J, with 12 bases in the middle. The CDR3 protein is CASSLGVDGNIQYF. CDR3 nucleotides: TGTGCCAGCAGCTTGGGGGTTGATGGAAACATTCAGTACTTC.

Comment on this clonotype: The junction does not match germline at one end; this may be a read error. The rearrangement uses TRBV5-4 and TRBJ1-6, with D unclear. From germline, CDR1 is SGHNT and CDR2 YYREEE (reference sequence). This CDR3 comprises 15 residues. The DNA for the CDR3 is TGTCCCAGCAGCTTGACTGGGGTTCATAATTCACCCCTCCACTTT. Translation: CPSSLTGVHNSPLHF.